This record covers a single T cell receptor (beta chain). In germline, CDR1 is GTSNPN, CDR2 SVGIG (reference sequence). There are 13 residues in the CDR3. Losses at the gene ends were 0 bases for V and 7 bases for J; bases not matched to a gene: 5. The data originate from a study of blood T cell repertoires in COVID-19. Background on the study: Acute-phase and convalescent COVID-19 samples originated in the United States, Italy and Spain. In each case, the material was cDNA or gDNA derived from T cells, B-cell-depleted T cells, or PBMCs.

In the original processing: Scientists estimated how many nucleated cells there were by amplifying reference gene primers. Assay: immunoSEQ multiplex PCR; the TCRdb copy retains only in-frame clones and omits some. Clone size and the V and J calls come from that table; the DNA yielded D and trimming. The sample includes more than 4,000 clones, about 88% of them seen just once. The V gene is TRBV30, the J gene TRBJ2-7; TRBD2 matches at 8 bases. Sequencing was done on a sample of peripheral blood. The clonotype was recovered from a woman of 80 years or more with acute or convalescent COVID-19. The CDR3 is CAWSVVTGGEQYF. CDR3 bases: TGTGCCTGGAGTGTAGTAACGGGAGGGGAGCAGTACTTC.